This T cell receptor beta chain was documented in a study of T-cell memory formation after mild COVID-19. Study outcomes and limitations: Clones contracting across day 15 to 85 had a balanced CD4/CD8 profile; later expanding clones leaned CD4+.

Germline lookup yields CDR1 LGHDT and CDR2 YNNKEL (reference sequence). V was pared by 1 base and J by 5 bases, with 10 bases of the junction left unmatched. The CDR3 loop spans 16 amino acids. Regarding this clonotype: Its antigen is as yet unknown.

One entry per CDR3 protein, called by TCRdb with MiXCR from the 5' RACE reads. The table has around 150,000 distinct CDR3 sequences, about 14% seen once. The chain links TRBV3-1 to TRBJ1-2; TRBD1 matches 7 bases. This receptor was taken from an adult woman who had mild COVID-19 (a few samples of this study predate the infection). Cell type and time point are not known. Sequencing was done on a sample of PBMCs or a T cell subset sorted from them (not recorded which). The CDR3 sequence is CASSQGVDRLLYGYTF. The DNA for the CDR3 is TGTGCCAGCAGCCAAGGGGTGGACAGGCTACTATATGGCTACACCTTC.